This TCR beta chain was sequenced during a study of low-dose radiotherapy and immunotherapy resistance in tumors. cDNA synthesis used a TRAV/TRBV-specific primer set for both chains. Over about 19 PCR cycles, TCRs were amplified from a constant-region primer and V-primer adapter. Isolated mRNA underwent amplification via in vitro transcription. TCRdb reprocessed the reads via MiXCR and lists one record per CDR3 protein. Here the sample spans over 14,000 distinct CDR3 sequences, roughly 50% being singletons. Ipilimumab, nivolumab, aspirin, low-dose cyclophosphamide and low-dose radiotherapy were administered to donors. This clonotype was detected a few times. The germline CDR1 and CDR2 sequences are MNHNS and SASEGT. This CDR3 is built from 13 residues. The germline V and J ends were trimmed by 6 bases and 7 bases, with 13 bases remaining between them.

This chain connects TRBV6-1 to TRBJ2-1; no definite D call. This clonotype originated in a human donor with advanced metastatic prostate, ovarian, gallbladder or colorectal cancer (not recorded which). This table probably holds off-target reads from a library built for another chain. CDR3 nucleotides: TGTGCCAGCAGCCCCCGGGCTGGGAATGAGCAGTTCTTC. It is translated as CASSPRAGNEQFF.